The T cell receptor beta chain described here comes from a study of blood T cell repertoires in COVID-19. Looking at the study overall: The United States, Italy and Spain provided the acute and convalescent COVID-19 samples. T cells, B-cell-depleted T cells, or PBMCs provided the cDNA or gDNA that served as material.

Germline values: CDR1 SQVTM, CDR2 ANQGSEA. V was cut by 3 bases and J by 4 bases, with 14 bases left in between. The length of the CDR3 is 14 residues. Original analysis: Nucleated cell counts were estimated from reference gene primer amplification. Clones were sequenced by immunoSEQ multiplex PCR, and TCRdb holds only the in-frame ones, with some missing. The V and J calls and clone size were taken over from that table, and D and trimming were inferred from the DNA. Of approximately 90,000 clones listed, roughly 80% were seen once; the top ten hold under 25%. This TCR derives from a woman aged 80 or over with acute or convalescent COVID-19. Input material: peripheral blood. The rearrangement links TRBV29-1 to TRBJ2-3; D possibly corresponds to TRBD1 (6 bases). The CDR3 spells CSVEQGRGADTQYF. The DNA of the CDR3 is TGCAGCGTTGAGCAGGGGAGAGGCGCAGATACGCAGTATTTT.